These T cell receptor beta chains were read from a single sample in a study of T cell responses to AZD1222 COVID-19 vaccine. Using immunoSEQ multiplex PCR, the repertoire was profiled, and TCRdb retains in-frame clones only, with some absent. The sample includes around 95,000 clones, roughly 90% of them seen just once. The sample was peripheral blood, taken on day 0 of AZD1222 vaccination. These receptors were taken from an adult in good health. CDR3s include the opening cysteine and the closing phenylalanine or tryptophan. A D gene is named only where the DNA matches it firmly. Clone size appears in some rows only: once, few, many, or a class for an expanded clone.

>.|TRBV4-1|.|TRBJ1-1
CASSQAGIMNTEAFF
TGCGCCAGCAGCCAAGCGGGCATCATGAACACTGAAGCTTTCTTT
>.|TRBV7-2|.|TRBJ2-7
CASSRSGTHYEQYF
TGTGCCAGCAGCCGTTCGGGGACTCACTACGAGCAGTACTTC
>.|TRBV3-1/TRBV3-2|TRBD2|TRBJ2-7
CASSQREGTYEQYF
TGTGCCAGCAGCCAGCGGGAGGGCACCTACGAGCAGTACTTC
>.|TRBV6-4|TRBD1|TRBJ1-2
CASSAGQAEGYTF
TGTGCCAGCAGTGCTGGACAGGCTGAGGGCTACACCTTC
>.|TRBV12-5|TRBD1|TRBJ2-2
CASASDRGQTGELFF
TGTGCTAGTGCCTCGGACAGGGGGCAGACCGGGGAGCTGTTTTTT
>.|TRBV2|.|TRBJ2-3
CASTYLTDTQYF
TGTGCCAGCACCTACCTCACAGATACGCAGTATTTT
>.|TRBV15|.|TRBJ1-3
CATSSDIGRRLSGNTIYF
TGTGCCACCAGCAGTGATATTGGACGCAGGCTCTCTGGAAACACCATATATTTT
>.|TRBV6-5|TRBD2|TRBJ2-7
CAGQLGTSGTYEQYF
TGTGCCGGCCAGCTAGGGACTAGCGGGACCTACGAGCAGTACTTC
>.|TRBV28|.|TRBJ1-2
CASSLSLGGPTKTTF
TGTGCCAGCAGTTTAAGTTTAGGAGGCCCCACCAAAACGACCTTC
>.|TRBV5-1|TRBD2|TRBJ2-3
CASSFAAGETDTQYF
TGCGCCAGCAGCTTCGCGGCGGGGGAAACAGATACGCAGTATTTT
>.|TRBV10-3|.|TRBJ2-5
CAISDPVLETQYF
TGTGCCATCAGTGACCCGGTCCTGGAGACCCAGTACTTC
>.|TRBV4-1|.|TRBJ1-6
CASSQDRGASYNSPLHF
TGCGCCAGCAGCCAAGATCGGGGGGCGTCCTATAATTCACCCCTCCACTTT
>.|TRBV6-2/TRBV6-3|.|TRBJ2-5
CASSTTSPRGETQYF
TGTGCCAGCAGCACGACTAGCCCGAGGGGGGAGACCCAGTACTTC
>.|TRBV5-4|.|TRBJ2-1
CASRQLAVTYNEQFF
TGTGCCAGCCGACAACTGGCGGTAACCTACAATGAGCAGTTCTTC
>.|TRBV24-1|TRBD1|TRBJ1-5
CATSAAPIDRVNQPQHF
TGTGCCACCAGTGCCGCCCCCATTGACAGGGTCAATCAGCCCCAGCATTTT
>.|TRBV7-9|.|TRBJ1-4
CASSLDRPEKLFF
TGTGCCAGCAGCTTAGATCGTCCCGAAAAACTGTTTTTT
>.|TRBV19|TRBD1|TRBJ2-5
CASSVGQGIQETQYF
TGTGCCAGTAGTGTGGGACAGGGGATCCAAGAGACCCAGTACTTC
>.|TRBV3-1/TRBV3-2|TRBD2|TRBJ2-7
CASSLSGRAHEQYF
TGTGCCAGCAGTCTTAGCGGGAGGGCGCACGAGCAGTACTTC
>.|TRBV10-3|TRBD1|TRBJ2-5
CAIRGTAAQETQYF
TGTGCCATCAGGGGGACAGCAGCCCAAGAGACCCAGTACTTC
>.|TRBV2|TRBD1|TRBJ2-6
CASSMTGGDGANVLTF
TGTGCCAGCAGCATGACAGGGGGCGATGGGGCCAACGTCCTGACTTTC
>.|TRBV7-9|TRBD1|TRBJ2-7
CASSLDGQGALEQYF
TGTGCCAGCAGCTTAGACGGCCAGGGGGCTCTCGAGCAGTACTTC
>.|TRBV7-6|.|TRBJ1-5
CASSLEQGNQPQHF
TGTGCCAGCAGCTTAGAACAGGGCAATCAGCCCCAGCATTTT
>.|TRBV19|.|TRBJ1-1
CASSLVAGTEAFF
TGTGCCAGTAGTCTGGTGGCTGGGACTGAAGCTTTCTTT
>.|TRBV6-5|.|TRBJ2-3
CATGVWTDTQYF
TGTGCCACTGGGGTTTGGACAGATACGCAGTATTTT
>.|TRBV4-3|TRBD1|TRBJ2-1
CASSQVGTGGNEQFF
TGCGCCAGCAGCCAAGTCGGGACAGGGGGAAATGAGCAGTTCTTC
>.|TRBV18|.|TRBJ2-2
CASSPPSSTGELFF
TGTGCCAGCTCACCACCGTCAAGCACCGGGGAGCTGTTTTTT
>.|TRBV5-6|.|TRBJ2-7
CASSLEGGYEQYF
TGTGCCAGCAGCTTGGAGGGGGGCTACGAGCAGTACTTC
>.|TRBV29-1|.|TRBJ2-7
CSVEDGRHNHYEQYF
TGCAGCGTTGAAGATGGGAGGCATAATCACTACGAGCAGTACTTC
>.|TRBV25-1|.|TRBJ2-1
CASSESNGLSYNEQFF
TGTGCCAGCAGTGAATCTAACGGTCTTTCCTACAATGAGCAGTTCTTC
>.|TRBV19|.|TRBJ1-4
CASNNRGAASEKLFF
TGTGCCAGTAACAATCGCGGGGCAGCCTCTGAAAAACTGTTTTTT
>.|TRBV4-2|.|TRBJ1-2
CASSQDHGANGYTF
TGTGCCAGCAGCCAAGATCATGGGGCGAATGGCTACACCTTC
>.|TRBV12-5|.|TRBJ1-1
CASGLGRPNTEAFF
TGTGCTAGTGGTTTGGGACGGCCGAACACTGAAGCTTTCTTT
>.|TRBV11-1|.|TRBJ1-1
CASSLVWGRNTEAFF
TGTGCCAGCAGCCTAGTGTGGGGGAGGAACACTGAAGCTTTCTTT
>.|TRBV29-1|.|TRBJ1-1
CSVAFTAPEAFF
TGCAGCGTTGCCTTTACGGCCCCTGAAGCTTTCTTT
>.|TRBV19|.|TRBJ1-1
CASRTTGPGTEAFF
TGTGCCAGTAGGACTACAGGCCCAGGGACTGAAGCTTTCTTT
>.|TRBV27|.|TRBJ1-1
CASSLLLGNTEAFF
TGTGCCAGCAGCCTTCTCCTAGGGAACACTGAAGCTTTCTTT
>few|TRBV9|.|TRBJ2-7
CASSVGIGATYEQYF
TGTGCCAGCAGCGTAGGAATAGGGGCGACCTACGAGCAGTACTTC
>.|TRBV19|.|TRBJ1-2
CASRETQGLLGYTF
TGTGCCAGCCGGGAGACTCAGGGTTTATTAGGCTACACCTTC
>.|TRBV6-5|.|TRBJ1-1
CASSYSDSLMNTEAFF
TGTGCCAGCAGTTACTCTGACAGCCTCATGAACACTGAAGCTTTCTTT
>.|TRBV11-2|.|TRBJ2-7
CASSLGGGVVQYF
TGTGCCAGCAGCTTAGGCGGCGGGGTGGTGCAGTACTTC
>.|TRBV18|.|TRBJ2-3
CASSPLLQNTDTQYF
TGTGCCAGCTCACCACTTTTACAAAACACAGATACGCAGTATTTT
>.|TRBV6-5|.|TRBJ1-6
CASSYFTPRNSPLHF
TGTGCCAGCAGTTACTTTACCCCTCGGAATTCACCCCTCCACTTT
>once|TRBV9|.|TRBJ2-2
CASSVSPTGELFF
TGTGCCAGCAGCGTATCGCCCACCGGGGAGCTGTTTTTT
>.|TRBV11-3|TRBD2|TRBJ2-1
CASSIETSGYNEQFF
TGTGCCAGCAGCATAGAGACTAGCGGGTACAATGAGCAGTTCTTC
>.|TRBV25-1|.|TRBJ2-2
CASSEIGGANTGELFF
TGTGCCAGCAGTGAGATCGGGGGCGCGAACACCGGGGAGCTGTTTTTT
>.|TRBV3-1/TRBV3-2|.|TRBJ1-1
CASSQAGEWEAFF
TGTGCCAGCAGCCAAGCGGGGGAATGGGAAGCTTTCTTT
>.|TRBV28|.|TRBJ1-1
CASSLGFRQGNTEAFF
TGTGCCAGCAGTTTGGGTTTTAGGCAGGGCAACACTGAAGCTTTCTTT